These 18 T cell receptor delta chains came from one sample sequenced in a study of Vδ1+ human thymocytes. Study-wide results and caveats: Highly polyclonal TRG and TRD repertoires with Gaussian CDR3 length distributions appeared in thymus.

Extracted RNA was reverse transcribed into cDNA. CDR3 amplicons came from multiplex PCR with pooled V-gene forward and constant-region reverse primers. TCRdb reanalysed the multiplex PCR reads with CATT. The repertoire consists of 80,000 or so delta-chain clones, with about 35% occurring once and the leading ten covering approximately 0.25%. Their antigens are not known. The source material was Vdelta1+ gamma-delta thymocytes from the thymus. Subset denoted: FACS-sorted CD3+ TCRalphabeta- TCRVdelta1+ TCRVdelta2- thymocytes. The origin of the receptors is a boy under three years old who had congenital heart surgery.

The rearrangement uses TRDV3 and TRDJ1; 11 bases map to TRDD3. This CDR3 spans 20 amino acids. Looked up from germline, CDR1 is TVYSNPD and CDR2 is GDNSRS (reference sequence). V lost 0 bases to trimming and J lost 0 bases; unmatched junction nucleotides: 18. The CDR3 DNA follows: TGTGCCTTTAGATCCTTCCTACACGTACTGGGGGATAAGTACACCGATAAACTCATCTTT. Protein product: CAFRSFLHVLGDKYTDKLIF.

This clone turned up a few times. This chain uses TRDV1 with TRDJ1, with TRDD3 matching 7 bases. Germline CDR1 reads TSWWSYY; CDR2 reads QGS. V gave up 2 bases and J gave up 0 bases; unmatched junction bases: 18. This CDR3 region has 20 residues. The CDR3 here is CALGEWMNGDKKLYTDKLIF. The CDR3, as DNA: TGTGCTCTTGGGGAATGGATGAACGGGGATAAAAAACTGTACACCGATAAACTCATCTTT.

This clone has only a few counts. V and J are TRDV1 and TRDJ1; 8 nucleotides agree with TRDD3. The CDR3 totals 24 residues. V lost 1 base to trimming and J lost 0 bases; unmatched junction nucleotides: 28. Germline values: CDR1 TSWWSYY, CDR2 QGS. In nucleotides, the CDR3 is TGTGCTCTTGGGGAACGGGTGCGGTCCGGGAACACGTACTGGGGGGCTCAGTACACCGATAAACTCATCTTT. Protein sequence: CALGERVRSGNTYWGAQYTDKLIF.

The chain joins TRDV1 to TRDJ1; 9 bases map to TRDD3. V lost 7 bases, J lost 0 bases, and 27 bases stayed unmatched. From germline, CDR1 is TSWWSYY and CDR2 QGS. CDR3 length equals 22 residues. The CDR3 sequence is CALVNRPIGYWGTTPYTDKLIF. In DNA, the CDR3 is TGTGCTCTTGTTAATAGACCTATTGGGTACTGGGGGACTACGCCGTACACCGATAAACTCATCTTT.

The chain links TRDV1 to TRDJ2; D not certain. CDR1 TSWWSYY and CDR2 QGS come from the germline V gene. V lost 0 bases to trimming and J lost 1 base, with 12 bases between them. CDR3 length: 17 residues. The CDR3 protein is CALGELALEGLTAQLFF. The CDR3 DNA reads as TGTGCTCTTGGGGAACTAGCATTAGAGGGTTTGACAGCACAACTCTTCTTT.

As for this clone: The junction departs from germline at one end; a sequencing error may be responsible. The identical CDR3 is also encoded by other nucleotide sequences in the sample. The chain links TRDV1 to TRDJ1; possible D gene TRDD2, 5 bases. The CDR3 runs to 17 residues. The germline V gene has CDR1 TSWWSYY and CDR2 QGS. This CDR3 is CALGEPSSPPGTDKLIF. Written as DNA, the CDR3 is TGTGCTCTTGGGGAACCCTCTTCCCCGCCGGGCACCGATAAACTCATCTTC.

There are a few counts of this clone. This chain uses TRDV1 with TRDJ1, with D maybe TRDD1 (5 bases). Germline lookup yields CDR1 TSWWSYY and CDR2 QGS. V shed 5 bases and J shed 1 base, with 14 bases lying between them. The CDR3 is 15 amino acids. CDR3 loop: CALGLKFSLTDKLIF. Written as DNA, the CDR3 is TGTGCTCTTGGGCTGAAATTCTCCCTCACCGATAAACTCATCTTT.

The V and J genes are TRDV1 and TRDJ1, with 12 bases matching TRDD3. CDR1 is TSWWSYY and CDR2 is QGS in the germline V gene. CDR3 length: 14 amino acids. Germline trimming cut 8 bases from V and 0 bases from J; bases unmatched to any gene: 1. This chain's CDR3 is CALTGGYYTDKLIF. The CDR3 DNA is TGTGCTCTTACTGGGGGATACTACACCGATAAACTCATCTTT.

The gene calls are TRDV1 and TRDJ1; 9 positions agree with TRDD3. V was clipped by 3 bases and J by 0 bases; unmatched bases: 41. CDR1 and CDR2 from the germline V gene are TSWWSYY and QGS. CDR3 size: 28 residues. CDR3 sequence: CALGDHPGAHNTFHYWGTTFGNTDKLIF. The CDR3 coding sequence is TGTGCTCTTGGGGACCACCCTGGTGCCCACAACACCTTTCACTACTGGGGGACCACCTTCGGTAACACCGATAAACTCATCTTT.

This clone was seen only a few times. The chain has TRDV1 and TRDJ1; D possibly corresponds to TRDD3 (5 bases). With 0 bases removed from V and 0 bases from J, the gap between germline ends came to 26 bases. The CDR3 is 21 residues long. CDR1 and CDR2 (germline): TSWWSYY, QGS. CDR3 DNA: TGTGCTCTTGGGGAACTCCTAGGCCTTTTCTGGAATACGGGGTACACCGATAAACTCATCTTT. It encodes CALGELLGLFWNTGYTDKLIF.

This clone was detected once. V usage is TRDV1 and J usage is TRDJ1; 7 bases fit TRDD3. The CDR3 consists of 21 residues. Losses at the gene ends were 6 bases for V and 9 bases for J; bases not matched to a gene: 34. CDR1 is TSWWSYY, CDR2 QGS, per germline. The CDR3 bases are TGTGCTCTTGGAGTCTGGCCCTCTTCCCTCTGTACTGGGGATTCCCTGATGGAACTCATCTTT. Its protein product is CALGVWPSSLCTGDSLMELIF.

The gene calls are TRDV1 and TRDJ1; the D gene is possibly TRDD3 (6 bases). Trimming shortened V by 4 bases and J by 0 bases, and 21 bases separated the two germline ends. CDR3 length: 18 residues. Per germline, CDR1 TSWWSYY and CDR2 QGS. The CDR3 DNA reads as TGTGCTCTTGGGGCTTCTGAGAGGAGGGGGAGGAACACCGATAAACTCATCTTT. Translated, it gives CALGASERRGRNTDKLIF.

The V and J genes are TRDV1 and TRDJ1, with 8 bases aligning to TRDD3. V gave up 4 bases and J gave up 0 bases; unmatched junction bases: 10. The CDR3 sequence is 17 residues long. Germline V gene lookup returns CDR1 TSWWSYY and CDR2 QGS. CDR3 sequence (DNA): TGTGCTCTTGGGGGCAACTGGGGGGACTTGTACACCGATAAACTCATCTTT. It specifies CALGGNWGDLYTDKLIF.

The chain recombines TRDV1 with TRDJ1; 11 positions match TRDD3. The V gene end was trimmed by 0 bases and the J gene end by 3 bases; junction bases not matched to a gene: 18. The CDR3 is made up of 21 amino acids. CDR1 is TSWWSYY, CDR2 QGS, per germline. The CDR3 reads CALGELTLPEELGDTPDKLIF. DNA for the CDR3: TGTGCTCTTGGGGAACTTACCCTACCCGAGGAATTGGGGGATACGCCCGATAAACTCATCTTT.

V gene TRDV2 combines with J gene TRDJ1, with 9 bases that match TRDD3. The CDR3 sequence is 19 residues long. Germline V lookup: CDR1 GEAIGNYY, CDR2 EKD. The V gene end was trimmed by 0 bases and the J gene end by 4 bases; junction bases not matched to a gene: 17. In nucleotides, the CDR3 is TGTGCCTGTGACACCCGGCGACTGGGGATACGGTGGAACGGCGATAAACTCATCTTT. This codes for CACDTRRLGIRWNGDKLIF.

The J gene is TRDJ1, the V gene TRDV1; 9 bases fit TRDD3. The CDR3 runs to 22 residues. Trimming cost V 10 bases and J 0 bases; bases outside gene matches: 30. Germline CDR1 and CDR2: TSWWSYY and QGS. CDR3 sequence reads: CAPIERAGGWRYSGRYTDKLIF. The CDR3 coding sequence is TGTGCTCCTATAGAACGAGCTGGGGGATGGCGGTACTCCGGCCGGTACACCGATAAACTCATCTTT.

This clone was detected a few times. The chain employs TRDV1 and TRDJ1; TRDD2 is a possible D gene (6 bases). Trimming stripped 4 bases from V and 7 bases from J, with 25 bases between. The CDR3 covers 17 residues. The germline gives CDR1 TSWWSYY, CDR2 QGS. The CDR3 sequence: CALGGRMGLPFGGKLIF. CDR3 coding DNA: TGTGCTCTTGGGGGAAGAATGGGGCTTCCTTTCGGAGGTAAACTCATCTTT.

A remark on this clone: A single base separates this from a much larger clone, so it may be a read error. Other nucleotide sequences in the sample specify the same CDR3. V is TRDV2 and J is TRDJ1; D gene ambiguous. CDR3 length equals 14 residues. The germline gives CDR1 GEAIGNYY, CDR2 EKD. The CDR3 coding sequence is TGTGCCTGGCCGATGTCCCATGACACCGATAAACTCATCTTC. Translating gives CAWPMSHDTDKLIF.